A selection of T cell receptor beta chains follows, all from one sample in a study of identical twins. TCRdb passed the 5' RACE reads through MiXCR, listing each CDR3 protein once. The sample has roughly 630,000 distinct CDR3 sequences, 7.1% seen once; the top ten hold less than 2%. This same sample was also taken into another study, of yellow fever vaccine responses in identical twins.

The material sequenced was PBMCs. These receptor sequences come from a woman aged 18-29 years in good health. Both conserved end residues are part of each CDR3. The order of the fields is CDR3 length, clone size, D gene, V gene, J gene, CDR3 DNA, CDR3 protein. The D gene is left open where the match is weak. Clone size is not always given. Where it is, it says once, few, many or a class for expanded clones.

>15|-|-|TRBV7-4|TRBJ2-7
TGTGCCAGCAGCTTAGTAGTTGGGGACTCGACTGAGCAGTACTTC
CASSLVVGDSTEQYF
>13|-|-|TRBV12-5|TRBJ2-3
TGTGCTAGTGGGCCCCCCCTCACAGATACGCAGTATTTT
CASGPPLTDTQYF
>14|few|TRBD2|TRBV20-1|TRBJ2-7
TGCAGTGCTAATGACATAGCGGGAGGGGACGAGCAGTACTTC
CSANDIAGGDEQYF
>18|many|-|TRBV5-1|TRBJ1-3
TGCGCCAGCAGCTGGGGGGCCCTTAGCCGCAGCTCTGGAAACACCATATATTTT
CASSWGALSRSSGNTIYF
>14|many|-|TRBV12-3/TRBV12-4|TRBJ2-1
TGTGCCAGCAGTTTACCAGCGGAAAACAATGAGCAGTTCTTC
CASSLPAENNEQFF
>13|-|-|TRBV4-1|TRBJ2-4
TGCGCCAGCAGCCAAGATCCGGGGGACAGCGCACGCTTC
CASSQDPGDSARF
>15|many|TRBD1|TRBV12-3/TRBV12-4|TRBJ2-2
TGTGCCAGCAGCCCTGGGACAGGGTACACCGGGGAGCTGTTTTTT
CASSPGTGYTGELFF
>14|-|-|TRBV5-1|TRBJ1-4
TGCGCCAGCAGCCAAAACGTAGCTAATGAAAAACTGTTTTTT
CASSQNVANEKLFF
>19|many|TRBD2|TRBV28|TRBJ2-7
TGTGCCAGCAGTTTGAGTTCAGACTTTAGCGGGAGCGGGGCCTACGAGCAGTACTTC
CASSLSSDFSGSGAYEQYF
>16|-|-|TRBV7-6|TRBJ2-1
TGTGCCAGCAGCCCTGGGCGGGGGCGAGCCGACAATGAGCAGTTCTTC
CASSPGRGRADNEQFF
>12|-|-|TRBV28|TRBJ2-7
TGTGCCAGCAGCCCTGGACGGCTCGAGCAGTACTTC
CASSPGRLEQYF